Sequencing of this T cell receptor beta chain was carried out in a study of blood T cell repertoires in COVID-19. The overall study: COVID-19 samples from acute and convalescent phases originated in the United States, Italy and Spain.

The V and J ends lost 0 bases and 7 bases, in that order; junction bases with no gene match: 14. The CDR3 has 18 residues. The germline gives CDR1 SGDLS, CDR2 YYNGEE. As originally analysed: Reference gene primer amplification in the assay estimated nucleated cell counts. Assay used: immunoSEQ multiplex PCR; TCRdb lists only in-frame clones, some missing. V, J and clone size reflect that table, while D and trimming were determined from the DNA. The data hold 200,000 to 300,000 clones, with about 83% observed a single time. The rearrangement uses TRBV9 and TRBJ2-3, with TRBD2 identical over 10 bases. The sequence was collected from a human donor in a cohort sampled during active COVID-19. Sequencing was performed on peripheral blood. CDR3 amino acids: CASSVGTRAGLATNTQYF. In DNA form, the CDR3 reads TGTGCCAGCAGCGTAGGGACGCGGGCGGGACTAGCGACAAATACGCAGTATTTT.